Listed below are T cell receptor beta chains from one sample, sequenced in a study of blood T cell repertoires in COVID-19. This table comes from immunoSEQ multiplex PCR, and its TCRdb copy is limited to in-frame clones, with some not included. The sample has approximately 170,000 clones, around four fifths seen once. Input material: peripheral blood. The source is an elderly woman with acute or convalescent COVID-19. Both conserved end residues are part of each CDR3. The D gene is left open where the match is weak. Clone size appears in some rows only: once, few, many, or a class for an expanded clone.

NA	NA	TRBV5-1	15	TRBJ2-2	TGCGCCAGCAGTCAGGGTATTGTGGGCACCGGGGAGCTGTTTTTT	CASSQGIVGTGELFF
NA	few	TRBV12-5	13	TRBJ1-1	TGTGCTAGTGGTTTGACAACGAGAGGAAAAGCTTTCTTT	CASGLTTRGKAFF
NA	NA	TRBV13	15	TRBJ2-3	TGTGCCAGCAGCCTGCGGGTCGCAGGCACAGATACGCAGTATTTT	CASSLRVAGTDTQYF
NA	NA	TRBV5-4	13	TRBJ1-2	TGTGCCAGCAGCTTGGCGGGGGTGGATGGCTACACCTTC	CASSLAGVDGYTF
TRBD1	NA	TRBV2	17	TRBJ1-2	TGTGCCAGCAGTAAAGCTAGACTAGACAGGGCGTCTAGAGGCTACACCTTC	CASSKARLDRASRGYTF
NA	NA	TRBV3-1/TRBV3-2	16	TRBJ2-3	TGTGCCAGCAGCCAAGTAGCATCACTCGGTTCAGATACGCAGTATTTT	CASSQVASLGSDTQYF
NA	once	TRBV5-1	15	TRBJ1-4	TGCGCCAGCAGAGCGGAGGGGATGTCTAATGAAAAACTGTTTTTT	CASRAEGMSNEKLFF
NA	NA	TRBV28	14	TRBJ1-2	TGTGCCAGCAGTTTACCGCAGGCCAACTATGGCTACACCTTC	CASSLPQANYGYTF
NA	NA	TRBV2	17	TRBJ1-5	TGTGCCAGCAGTGAAGACAGGAATCAAAGGGGGAATCAGCCCCAGCATTTT	CASSEDRNQRGNQPQHF
TRBD2	NA	TRBV3-1/TRBV3-2	15	TRBJ2-7	TGTGCCAGCAGCCAAGTACTAGCGGGAGTATCCGAGCAGTACTTC	CASSQVLAGVSEQYF
NA	once	TRBV9	16	TRBJ1-1	TGTGCCAGCAGCGTAGGAAGAACCTGGGGGGACACTGAAGCTTTCTTT	CASSVGRTWGDTEAFF
TRBD2	NA	TRBV7-2	16	TRBJ2-5	TGTGCCAGCACGCCCCATCTCGGGAGGGCCTCAGAGACCCAGTACTTC	CASTPHLGRASETQYF
NA	NA	TRBV3-1/TRBV3-2	13	TRBJ2-5	TGTGCCAGCAGCCAAGATCGCGCGGTAACCCAGTACTTC	CASSQDRAVTQYF
TRBD2	NA	TRBV15	15	TRBJ2-7	TGTGCCACCAGCATGCGACTAGCGGGGGTCTACGAGCAGTACTTC	CATSMRLAGVYEQYF
TRBD1	NA	TRBV5-1	14	TRBJ1-1	TGCGCCAGCAGCACGGACAGGGTGGACACTGAAGCTTTCTTT	CASSTDRVDTEAFF
NA	NA	TRBV3-1/TRBV3-2	18	TRBJ2-1	TGTGCCAGCAGCCAAGATCGGGTCCGAGGGCGCTGTTACAATGAGCAGTTCTTC	CASSQDRVRGRCYNEQFF
NA	NA	TRBV6-1	18	TRBJ2-6	TGTGCCAGCAGTGACCTGAAGGGGCGCTACTCTGGGGCCAACGTCCTGACTTTC	CASSDLKGRYSGANVLTF
TRBD1	NA	TRBV5-1	13	TRBJ2-1	TGCGCCAGCAGCTTGGGACAGGGTAAGGGGGAGTTCTTC	CASSLGQGKGEFF
TRBD1	NA	TRBV5-1	15	TRBJ1-4	TGCGCCAGCAGCCCCTCCGGGACAGAGATTGAAAAACTGTTTTTT	CASSPSGTEIEKLFF
TRBD2	NA	TRBV5-1	15	TRBJ2-1	TGCGCCAGCAGATCGACTAGCGACTCCTACAATGAGCAGTTCTTC	CASRSTSDSYNEQFF
NA	NA	TRBV30	14	TRBJ1-2	TGTGCCTGGAGTATACGGGGAGGGACCTATGGCTACACCTTC	CAWSIRGGTYGYTF
TRBD1	NA	TRBV3-1/TRBV3-2	15	TRBJ1-4	TGTGCCAGCAGCCCGGGCGGACAGGGCGGTGAAAAACTGTTTTTT	CASSPGGQGGEKLFF
NA	NA	TRBV30	14	TRBJ1-2	TGTGCCTTATGGACGGGCGCAGGGTACTATGGCTACACCTTC	CALWTGAGYYGYTF
NA	once	TRBV20-1	11	TRBJ2-1	TGCAGTGCTAGAAATAACAATGAGCAGTTCTTC	CSARNNNEQFF
NA	once	TRBV5-1	14	TRBJ1-2	TGCGCCAGCAGCTTGGCAGGGGATCGCGGTGGCTACACCTTC	CASSLAGDRGGYTF
TRBD1	NA	TRBV10-3	14	TRBJ2-3	TGTGCCGTTCGGACAGGGATCTTGTCGGATACGCAGTATTTT	CAVRTGILSDTQYF
NA	once	TRBV21-1	16	TRBJ2-7	TGTGCCAGCAGCACTCCAAGACAGAAGCCCTCCTACGAGCAGTACTTC	CASSTPRQKPSYEQYF
TRBD1	NA	TRBV6-5	13	TRBJ2-2	TGTGCCATCGGACAGGGGTGGACCGGGGAGCTGTTTTTT	CAIGQGWTGELFF
TRBD1	NA	TRBV5-1	16	TRBJ2-5	TGCGCCAGCAGCCCCTCCCCGACAGGGGGAAAAGAGACCCAGTACTTC	CASSPSPTGGKETQYF
TRBD2	few	TRBV4-2	13	TRBJ2-5	TGTGCGGTGACTAGCGGGGACCAAGAGACCCAGTACTTC	CAVTSGDQETQYF